This section outlines one T cell receptor beta chain sequence together with its context. This entry is derived from a study of beta chain features in type 1 diabetes. The whole isolated RNA underwent reverse transcription, so sequencing captured expressed TCRB transcripts. Here immunoSEQ multiplex PCR was the method, and the copy in TCRdb shows in-frame clones only, minus some. The sample records 600,000 to 650,000 clones, about a sixth being singletons. Germline trimming cut 5 bases from V and 7 bases from J; bases unmatched to any gene: 13. This CDR3 region has 16 residues. Germline V gene lookup returns CDR1 SGHNT and CDR2 YYREEE (reference sequence).

Material for sequencing was naive CD4+ T cells from blood. The V gene is TRBV5-4, the J gene TRBJ2-1; 9 bases are shared with TRBD1. The sequence was obtained from a man aged 18 to 29 in good health. The CDR3, as DNA: TGTGCCAGCAGACCTCCTGGACAGGGGCCTCAGAATGAGCAGTTCTTC. Its protein is CASRPPGQGPQNEQFF.